The 29 T cell receptor beta chains below come from one sample, sequenced in a study of blood T cells in healthy people across ages. Next came a second PCR, run for roughly 7 to 12 cycles, which used a sample-barcoded 5' primer along with a J-beta primer mix. TCRdb itself ran the 5' RACE reads through MiXCR, one entry per CDR3 protein. Of about 2 million distinct CDR3 sequences listed, 40% to 55% were seen once; the top ten hold about 2.1%. The sample taken for sequencing was blood. The receptor source for this set is a woman aged 40-49 years in good health.

This chain joins TRBV7-6 and TRBJ2-3; no reliable D call. This CDR3 contains 14 residues. Trimming stripped 1 base from V and 5 bases from J, with 10 bases between. Germline loops: CDR1 SGHVS, CDR2 FNYEAQ. CDR3: CASSLGAMVDTQYF. For the CDR3, the DNA is TGTGCCAGCAGCTTAGGCGCTATGGTAGATACGCAGTATTTT.

V is TRBV27 and J is TRBJ1-2; weak D call: TRBD1 (6 bases). Germline V gene lookup returns CDR1 MNHEY and CDR2 SMNVEV (reference sequence). Deletions cut 5 bases from V and 0 bases from J, with 13 bases between. This CDR3 has 15 amino acids. The CDR3 coding sequence is TGTGCCAGCAGTCTACAGGGATCGCCTAACTATGGCTACACCTTC. The encoded protein is CASSLQGSPNYGYTF.

This clonotype was seen more than once but under ten times. This chain links TRBV7-2 with TRBJ2-3; TRBD2 aligns across 10 bases. CDR3 length: 15 residues. Losses at the gene ends were 5 bases for V and 6 bases for J; bases not matched to a gene: 8. Germline V gene sequence: CDR1 SGHTA, CDR2 FQGNSA. CDR3: CASSLRLAGVDTQYF. DNA for the CDR3: TGTGCCAGCAGCCTGAGACTAGCGGGCGTCGATACGCAGTATTTT.

The rearrangement uses TRBV7-8 and TRBJ2-1; D not certain. Germline V gene lookup returns CDR1 SGHVS and CDR2 FQNEAQ. The length of the CDR3 is 15 residues. V was shortened by 4 bases and J by 0 bases, with 10 bases between the two germline ends. The CDR3 protein is CASSSGSTSYNEQFF. As DNA, the CDR3 is TGTGCCAGCAGCTCAGGATCTACCTCCTACAATGAGCAGTTCTTC.

In its sample, this clonotype was seen a few times. This chain uses TRBV29-1 with TRBJ2-6; either TRBD1 or TRBD2 may supply D (5 bases each). The germline V gene has CDR1 SQVTM and CDR2 ANQGSEA. CDR3 length: 15 amino acids. Trimming took off 4 bases at V and 4 bases at J, with 14 bases between the two ends. The CDR3 DNA follows: TGCAGCGTTGGGTCAGGGCCGGGAGGGGCCAACGTCCTGACTTTC. Encoded protein: CSVGSGPGGANVLTF.

Points on this clonotype: A read error may account for a junction end that differs from germline. The chain couples TRBV14 to TRBJ2-3; 7 bases line up with TRBD1. Germline V CDR1 and CDR2: SGHDN, FVKESK. The CDR3 consists of 16 residues. CDR3 in amino acids: CASSQPGTDFTDAQYF. Written as DNA, the CDR3 is TGTGCCAGCAGCCAGCCCGGGACAGACTTCACAGATGCGCAGTATTTT.

The rearrangement links TRBV27 to TRBJ2-7; either TRBD1 or TRBD2 may fit D (6 bases each). The CDR3 totals 14 residues. The ends were cut back, 3 bases at V and 6 bases at J, with 15 bases in the middle. The germline gives CDR1 MNHEY, CDR2 SMNVEV (reference sequence). The chain's CDR3 is CASSLTDWGAEQYF. The CDR3, as DNA: TGTGCCAGCAGTTTGACCGACTGGGGGGCCGAGCAGTACTTC.

The genes are TRBV6-2 or TRBV6-3 and TRBJ2-1; D gene uncertain. CDR3 length equals 14 residues. Germline V CDR1 and CDR2: MNHEY, SVGEGT. The ends were cut back, 6 bases at V and 6 bases at J, with 15 bases in the middle. DNA of the CDR3: TGTGCCAGCAGCGCGAGGTTTTCGATCAATGAGCAGTTCTTC. It specifies CASSARFSINEQFF.

The chain joins TRBV7-9 to TRBJ1-2, with 10 bases lining up with TRBD1. The CDR3 is made up of 15 amino acids. The V segment lost 4 bases and the J segment 4 bases; nucleotides outside the gene matches: 6. CDR1 and CDR2 (germline): SEHNR, FQNEAQ (reference sequence). The chain's CDR3 is CASSSLTGGGYGYTF. CDR3 nucleotides: TGTGCCAGCAGCTCGCTGACAGGGGGCGGCTATGGCTACACCTTC.

The chain employs TRBV20-1 and TRBJ2-5, with a possible D match to TRBD2 (6 bases). The J call may be mistaken, given a closer DNA end match to TRBJ2-7. The CDR3 loop spans 13 amino acids. The V gene's germline CDR1 is DFQATT and CDR2 SNEGSKA (reference sequence). CDR3 DNA: TGCAGTGCGACGGACCTACTAGCCTTCGAGCAGTACTTC. Translation: CSATDLLAFEQYF.

This CDR3 reads CASSSSGTGVDQPQHF. The CDR3 DNA sequence: TGTGCCAGCAGCTCCTCCGGGACAGGGGTTGATCAGCCCCAGCATTTT. The chain is built from TRBV7-9 and TRBJ1-5; 10 bases map to TRBD1. With V trimmed by 4 bases and J by 5 bases, 8 bases remained unmatched. The length of the CDR3 is 16 residues. In germline, CDR1 is SEHNR, CDR2 FQNEAQ (reference sequence).

J is TRBJ1-1 and V is TRBV4-3; D is perhaps TRBD1 (6 bases). Germline loops: CDR1 LGHNA, CDR2 YSLEER. The CDR3 is made up of 16 amino acids. V lost 0 bases to trimming and J lost 5 bases, with 16 bases between them. In DNA form, the CDR3 reads TGCGCCAGCAGCCAAGATGGTCAAGGGGGGAAAACTGAAGCTTTCTTT. This translates into CASSQDGQGGKTEAFF.

The rearrangement joins TRBV12-3 or TRBV12-4 to TRBJ1-1, with a possible D match to TRBD1 (6 bases). The CDR3 loop spans 13 amino acids. The V and J ends lost 6 bases and 4 bases respectively, with 12 bases between them. DNA for the CDR3: TGTGCCAGCAGACATACAGGGAGCACTGAAGCTTTCTTT. It is translated as CASRHTGSTEAFF.

This clonotype was counted between two and nine times. This sequence joins TRBV29-1 and TRBJ2-7, with 7 bases lining up with TRBD1. CDR1 is SQVTM and CDR2 is ANQGSEA in the germline V gene. The CDR3 is 14 residues long. Trimming cost V 7 bases and J 6 bases; bases outside gene matches: 15. The chain's CDR3 is CSAGTAPRSAEQYF. In nucleotides, the CDR3 is TGCAGCGCCGGGACAGCCCCCCGGAGTGCCGAGCAGTACTTC.

The chain recombines TRBV28 with TRBJ2-3, with TRBD1 matching 9 bases. Germline trimming cut 7 bases from V and 4 bases from J; bases unmatched to any gene: 9. The V gene's germline CDR1 is MDHEN and CDR2 SYDVKM. There are 15 residues in the CDR3. CDR3 coding DNA: TGTGCCAGCACATGGGACAGGGAATTGCCAGATACGCAGTATTTT. This sequence encodes CASTWDRELPDTQYF.

J is TRBJ2-1 and V is TRBV6-5, with a possible D match to TRBD1 (5 bases). The CDR3 is made up of 15 amino acids. The germline V gene encodes CDR1 MNHEY and CDR2 SVGAGI. V shed 8 bases and J shed 0 bases, with 14 bases lying between them. The CDR3 region is CASSNRGDSYNEQFF. The CDR3 DNA follows: TGTGCCAGCTCCAATAGGGGTGACTCCTACAATGAGCAGTTCTTC.

The sample holds a few counts of this clonotype. The chain couples TRBV7-2 to TRBJ2-5; D ambiguous. This CDR3 spans 13 amino acids. The germline gives CDR1 SGHTA, CDR2 FQGNSA. V shed 3 bases and J shed 5 bases, with 10 bases lying between them. The CDR3 is CASSFNSWETQYF. The CDR3 nucleotides are TGTGCCAGCAGCTTTAATAGCTGGGAGACCCAGTACTTC.

The chain is built from TRBV7-8 and TRBJ2-3, with TRBD2 identical over 7 bases. V was pared by 5 bases and J by 3 bases, with 8 bases of the junction left unmatched. From germline, CDR1 is SGHVS and CDR2 FQNEAQ. The CDR3 runs to 15 residues. CDR3 coding DNA: TGTGCCAGCAGCCCATGGGCGGGGGAGACAGATACGCAGTATTTT. The encoded protein is CASSPWAGETDTQYF.

A few counts support this clonotype. The chain employs TRBV9 and TRBJ2-3, with D unresolved. The CDR3 consists of 11 residues. V gave up 3 bases and J gave up 5 bases, with 4 bases separating them. Germline CDR1 is SGDLS and CDR2 is YYNGEE. CDR3 amino acids: CASSAEDTQYF. CDR3 bases: TGTGCCAGCAGCGCTGAAGATACGCAGTATTTT.

This chain links TRBV5-1 with TRBJ1-2, with a possible D match to TRBD1 (5 bases). V dropped 3 bases and J dropped 4 bases, with 13 bases sitting between them. This CDR3 is built from 14 residues. Per germline, CDR1 SGHRS and CDR2 YFSETQ. CDR3 nucleotide sequence: TGCGCCAGCAGCTCAGACAACGGGGGCTATGGCTACACCTTC. Translated, it gives CASSSDNGGYGYTF.

This clonotype was detected only a few times. The V call is TRBV20-1, the J call TRBJ2-1; 8 bases align to TRBD2. Germline assignment: CDR1 DFQATT and CDR2 SNEGSKA (reference sequence). The V gene end was trimmed by 6 bases and the J gene end by 5 bases; junction bases not matched to a gene: 9. The CDR3 loop spans 14 amino acids. The CDR3 nucleotides read TGCAGTGCCCCAACCGGGACTAGGGACAATGAGCAGTTCTTC. Translating gives CSAPTGTRDNEQFF.

The table lists this clonotype with a few counts. The genes are TRBV6-5 and TRBJ2-6; D is undetermined. The CDR3 is made up of 14 amino acids. V was pared by 2 bases and J by 2 bases, with 4 bases between. Germline lookup yields CDR1 MNHEY and CDR2 SVGAGI. The CDR3 loop is CASSYRTGANVLTF. As DNA, the CDR3 is TGTGCCAGCAGTTACCGTACTGGGGCCAACGTCCTGACTTTC.

The rearrangement joins TRBV29-1 to TRBJ2-5; 7 bases match TRBD1. This CDR3 comprises 14 residues. V trimming: 2 bases; J trimming: 1 base; junction bases outside the gene matches: 4. From germline, CDR1 is SQVTM and CDR2 ANQGSEA. This CDR3 reads CSVESGTAQETQYF. The CDR3 coding sequence is TGCAGCGTTGAATCTGGGACAGCCCAAGAGACCCAGTACTTC.

The chain has TRBV20-1 and TRBJ2-7; D remains unclear. Trimming removed 4 bases at V and 2 bases at J, with 9 bases between. The CDR3 spans 12 residues. Germline V lookup: CDR1 DFQATT, CDR2 SNEGSKA (reference sequence). This chain's CDR3 is CSAKRVPYEQYF. CDR3 in DNA: TGCAGTGCTAAAAGGGTGCCCTACGAGCAGTACTTC.

The chain combines TRBV20-1 with TRBJ1-1; 9 nucleotides agree with TRBD1. CDR3 length equals 13 residues. The germline V gene has CDR1 DFQATT and CDR2 SNEGSKA (reference sequence). V shed 5 bases and J 5 bases; nucleotides not matched to a gene: 6. The CDR3 nucleotides read TGCAGTGCTGGACAGGGGCTGGCGACTGAAGCTTTCTTT. Translation: CSAGQGLATEAFF.

This clonotype turned up a few times. The rearrangement uses TRBV27 and TRBJ2-7; D not resolved. Germline V lookup: CDR1 MNHEY, CDR2 SMNVEV (reference sequence). This CDR3 spans 15 amino acids. Trimming removed 6 bases from V and 4 bases from J, with 19 bases in between. The CDR3 region is CASRNEAVLSYEQYF. CDR3 coding DNA: TGTGCCAGCAGGAATGAGGCAGTTCTTTCATACGAGCAGTACTTC.

The rearrangement joins TRBV19 to TRBJ1-5, with TRBD1 identical over 8 bases. The germline gives CDR1 LNHDA, CDR2 SQIVND (reference sequence). The CDR3 runs 17 residues. The V segment lost 5 bases and the J segment 2 bases; nucleotides outside the gene matches: 11. CDR3 sequence reads: CASSLGQGFSGNQPQHF. CDR3 nucleotides: TGTGCCAGTAGTTTAGGACAGGGATTCTCCGGCAATCAGCCCCAGCATTTT. Full variable domain (missing parts from reference TRBV19 and TRBJ1-5): DGGITQSPKYLFRKEGQNVTLSCEQNLNHDAMYWYRQDPGQGLRLIYYSQIVNDFQKGDIAEGYSVSREKKESFPLTVTSAQKNPTAFYLCASSLGQGFSGNQPQHFGDGTRLSIL.

V gene TRBV5-1 combines with J gene TRBJ2-1; 10 bases are shared with TRBD2. Trimming took 5 bases from V and 3 from J; bases not matched to a gene: 8. Germline CDR1 is SGHRS and CDR2 is YFSETQ. This CDR3 has 16 amino acids. CDR3 amino acids: CASRASGGRNYNEQFF. The CDR3, as DNA: TGCGCCAGCAGGGCTAGCGGGGGCCGTAACTACAATGAGCAGTTCTTC.

DNA for the CDR3: TGCGCCAGCAGCTGGGGGACAGGGTCAGATCAGCCCCAGCATTTT. Its translation is CASSWGTGSDQPQHF. The chain employs TRBV5-1 and TRBJ1-5, with 9 bases identical to TRBD1. The V and J ends lost 3 bases and 5 bases, in that order; junction bases with no gene match: 6. The CDR3 is 15 amino acids. In germline, CDR1 is SGHRS, CDR2 YFSETQ.